Described below is a single T cell receptor (beta chain) sequence and its context. The antigen is unknown. The sample comes from a study of cytomegalovirus exposure and HLA in healthy donors. Study-wide background: Unique TCRs from HLA-typed donors, about 85 million of them, were held in an early data release. Study-level findings and limits: Trimming of TCR beta V- and J-genes showed a link, identified in a later analysis, to a missense DCLRE1C variant.

Deletions cut 7 bases from V and 0 bases from J, with 12 bases between. This CDR3 has 13 residues. Per the germline V gene, CDR1 is SQVTM and CDR2 is ANQGSEA. This PCR relied on a set of 60 Vbeta primers and 13 Jbeta primers. As originally analysed: Roughly 11 million of the 75 million to 95 million unique TCR beta chains counted in a later analysis were shared. Sequencing was performed with immunoSEQ multiplex PCR; in TCRdb, only in-frame clones are kept and a portion is missing. That table supplies the V and J calls and clone size; D and trimming were determined from the DNA. The sample holds about 190,000 clones; about 81% are singletons and the top ten take about 5%.

The chain links TRBV29-1 to TRBJ1-2, with D perhaps TRBD1 (5 bases). This receptor was obtained from a man aged 25-40 years in good health and CMV-seropositive. The sample taken for sequencing was PBMCs. The CDR3 sequence: CSDRTDANYGYTF. The CDR3 nucleotides read TGCAGCGACAGGACGGATGCTAACTATGGCTACACCTTC.